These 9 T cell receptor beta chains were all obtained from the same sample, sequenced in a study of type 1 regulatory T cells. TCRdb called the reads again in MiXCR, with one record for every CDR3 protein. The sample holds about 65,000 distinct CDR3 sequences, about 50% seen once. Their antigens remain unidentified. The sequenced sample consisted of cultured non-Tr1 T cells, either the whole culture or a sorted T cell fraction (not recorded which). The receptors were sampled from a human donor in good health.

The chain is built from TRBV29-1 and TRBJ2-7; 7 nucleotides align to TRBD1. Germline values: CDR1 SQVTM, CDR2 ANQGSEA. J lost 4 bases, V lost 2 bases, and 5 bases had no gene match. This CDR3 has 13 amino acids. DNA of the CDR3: TGCAGCGTTGAAAAGGGGGCGAGTTACGAGCAGTACTTC. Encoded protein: CSVEKGASYEQYF.

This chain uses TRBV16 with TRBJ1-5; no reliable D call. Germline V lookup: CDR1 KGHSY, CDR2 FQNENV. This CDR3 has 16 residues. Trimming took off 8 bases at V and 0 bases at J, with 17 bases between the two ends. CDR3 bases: TGTGCCAGCGGCAAAGGCGCGGGATATAGCAATCAGCCCCAGCATTTT. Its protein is CASGKGAGYSNQPQHF.

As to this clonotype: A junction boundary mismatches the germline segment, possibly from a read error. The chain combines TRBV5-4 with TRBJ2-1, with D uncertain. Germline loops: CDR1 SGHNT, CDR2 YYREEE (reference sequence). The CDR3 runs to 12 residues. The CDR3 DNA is TGTGCCAGCAGATATACCCCGGACCCGCCCGTTTTC. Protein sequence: CASRYTPDPPVF.

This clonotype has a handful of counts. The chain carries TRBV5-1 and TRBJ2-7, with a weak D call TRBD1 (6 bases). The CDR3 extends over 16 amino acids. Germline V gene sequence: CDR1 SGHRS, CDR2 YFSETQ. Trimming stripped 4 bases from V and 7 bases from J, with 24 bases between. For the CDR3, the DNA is TGCGCCAGCAGCGTGGGAAATACCGGGACACAGGGTGAGCAGTACTTC. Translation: CASSVGNTGTQGEQYF.

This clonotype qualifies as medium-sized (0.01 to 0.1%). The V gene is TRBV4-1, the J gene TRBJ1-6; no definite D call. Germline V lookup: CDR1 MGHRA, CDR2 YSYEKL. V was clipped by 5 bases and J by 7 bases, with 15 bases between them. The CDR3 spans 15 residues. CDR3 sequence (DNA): TGCGCCAGCAGCGTGTTGGAACCCAGAAATTCACCCCTCCACTTT. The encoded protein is CASSVLEPRNSPLHF.

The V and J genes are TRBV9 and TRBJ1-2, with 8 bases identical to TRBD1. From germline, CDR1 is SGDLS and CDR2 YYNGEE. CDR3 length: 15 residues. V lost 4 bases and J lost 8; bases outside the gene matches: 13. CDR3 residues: CASSTMDRVFGGYTF. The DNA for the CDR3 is TGTGCCAGCAGCACGATGGACAGGGTATTTGGCGGCTACACCTTC.

In nucleotides, the CDR3 is TGTGCCAGCAGCTTAGGTGGGGGGATTAGCACAGATACGCAGTATTTT. Protein: CASSLGGGISTDTQYF. The genes are TRBV7-3 and TRBJ2-3; D perhaps matches TRBD2 (6 bases). Germline V gives CDR1 SGHTA, CDR2 FQGTGA. Trimming pared 2 bases from V and 0 bases from J, leaving 12 bases between. This CDR3 contains 16 residues.

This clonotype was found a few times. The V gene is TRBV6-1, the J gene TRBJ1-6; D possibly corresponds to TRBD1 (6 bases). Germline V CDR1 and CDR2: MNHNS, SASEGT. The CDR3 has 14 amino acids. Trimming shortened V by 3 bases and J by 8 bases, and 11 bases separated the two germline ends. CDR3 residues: CASSERGGDSPLHF. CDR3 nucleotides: TGTGCCAGCAGTGAGCGGGGGGGCGATTCACCCCTCCACTTT.

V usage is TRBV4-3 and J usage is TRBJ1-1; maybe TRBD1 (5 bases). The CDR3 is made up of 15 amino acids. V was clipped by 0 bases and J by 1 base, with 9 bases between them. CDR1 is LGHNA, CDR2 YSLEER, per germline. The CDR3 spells CASSQDNGGNTEAFF. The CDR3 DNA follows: TGCGCCAGCAGCCAAGATAATGGGGGGAACACTGAAGCTTTCTTT.